This section outlines one TCR beta chain sequence together with its context. This CDR3 is also generated by other DNA sequences in the sample. The sample comes from a study of blood T cell repertoires in COVID-19. Overall study context: The cDNA or gDNA used as material had been derived from T cells, B-cell-depleted T cells, or PBMCs.

Source study methods: Scientists estimated how many nucleated cells there were by amplifying reference gene primers. Clones were sequenced by immunoSEQ multiplex PCR, and TCRdb holds only the in-frame ones, with some missing. That table gives V, J and clone size, and the DNA gave D and trimming. The table has approximately 160,000 clones, more than 60% seen once. This CDR3 has 14 amino acids. V lost 5 bases, J lost 4 bases, and 6 bases stayed unmatched. Germline lookup yields CDR1 LNHDA and CDR2 SQIVND (reference sequence). Sequencing was carried out using peripheral blood. The sequence derives from a man in his 70s with acute or convalescent COVID-19. The chain combines TRBV19 with TRBJ1-1; 8 bases align to TRBD1. CDR3 in amino acids: CASSPGQGATEAFF. The CDR3 DNA reads TGTGCCAGTAGTCCAGGACAGGGTGCCACTGAAGCTTTCTTT.